These 24 T cell receptor beta chains originate from one sample sequenced in a study of post-analysis software for immune sequencing data. Study conclusions and caveats: Among 5 or 6 TRBV segments more frequent in patients than controls were TRBV5-6, TRBV5-1 and TRBV20-1.

Researchers reported that TCR beta cDNA libraries carried unique molecular identifiers. TCRdb processed the PCR reads anew with MiXCR; each CDR3 protein has one entry. The sample holds approximately 660,000 distinct CDR3 sequences, roughly three fifths seen once. Their recognized antigens are unknown. Sequencing was carried out using blood. Source of these receptors: a girl aged 2 to 10 with multiple sclerosis.

This clonotype occurred a few times. The chain joins TRBV12-3 or TRBV12-4 to TRBJ2-3; 7 nucleotides align to TRBD2. The CDR3 extends over 14 amino acids. V gave up 8 bases and J gave up 4 bases; unmatched junction bases: 9. The CDR3 protein is CASRKREIADTQYF. The CDR3 bases are TGTGCCAGCCGAAAGCGGGAAATCGCAGATACGCAGTATTTT.

The chain uses TRBV6-2 or TRBV6-3 and TRBJ1-5; D ambiguous. V shed 2 bases and J shed 0 bases, with 5 bases lying between them. Per the germline V gene, CDR1 is MNHEY and CDR2 is SVGEGT. The CDR3 covers 14 residues. The CDR3 protein is CASSYMISNQPQHF. DNA for the CDR3: TGTGCCAGCAGTTACATGATTAGCAATCAGCCCCAGCATTTT.

The CDR3 is CASSLLVAAQYF. The CDR3 nucleotides are TGTGCCAGCAGTTTACTAGTGGCTGCGCAGTATTTT. V is TRBV12-3 or TRBV12-4 and J is TRBJ2-3; D is uncertain. The CDR3 length is 12 residues. The ends were cut back, 2 bases at V and 10 bases at J, with 10 bases in the middle.

The CDR3 sequence: CASSSGQRKDEQYF. The CDR3 DNA follows: TGTGCCAGCAGCTCCGGACAGAGGAAGGACGAGCAGTACTTC. The rearrangement links TRBV7-9 to TRBJ2-4; tentative D call: TRBD1 (6 bases). The end of the DNA fits TRBJ2-7 better, so the J call may be wrong. CDR3 length equals 14 residues. The germline CDR1 and CDR2 sequences are SEHNR and FQNEAQ (reference sequence).

The chain recombines TRBV7-8 with TRBJ2-1, with a weak D call TRBD1 (6 bases). The CDR3 is 18 residues long. Between the trimmed V and J ends, which lost 2 bases and 0 bases, there was a span of 17 bases. Looked up from germline, CDR1 is SGHVS and CDR2 is FQNEAQ. CDR3 loop: CASSLTLDSLSSYNEQFF. The CDR3 bases are TGTGCCAGCAGCTTAACCCTGGACAGCCTGAGCTCCTACAATGAGCAGTTCTTC.

The genes are TRBV4-3 and TRBJ1-6; the D gene is possibly TRBD1 (6 bases). CDR3 length: 14 amino acids. The V gene lost 4 bases and the J gene lost 8 bases, with 12 bases spanning the gap. The germline V gene has CDR1 LGHNA and CDR2 YSLEER. The CDR3 spells CASSPQNRDSPLHF. The CDR3 coding sequence is TGCGCCAGCAGCCCCCAAAACAGGGATTCACCCCTCCACTTT.

The chain carries TRBV20-1 and TRBJ1-2, with D possibly TRBD1 on 6 matching bases. The CDR3 has 12 amino acids. Trimming removed 5 bases at V and 8 bases at J, with 15 bases between. Germline V gives CDR1 DFQATT, CDR2 SNEGSKA (reference sequence). CDR3 nucleotides: TGCAGTGCTCCGGACAGTCGATTCGGCTACACCTTC. Translation: CSAPDSRFGYTF.

This clonotype has more than one count but fewer than ten. J is TRBJ2-2 and V is TRBV20-1; D unclear. Germline V gene data show CDR1 as DFQATT and CDR2 as SNEGSKA (reference sequence). The V end was cut by 2 bases, the J end by 3 bases, with 10 bases between. CDR3 length equals 14 residues. In DNA form, the CDR3 reads TGCAGTGCTAGATCAGTGAAATACACCGGGGAGCTGTTTTTT. Translated, it gives CSARSVKYTGELFF.

This clonotype was recorded once. The chain carries TRBV12-3 or TRBV12-4 and TRBJ2-3; 13 positions match TRBD2. After removal of 6 bases from V and 4 bases from J, the junction contained 4 bases not matched to a gene. The CDR3 totals 15 residues. The DNA of the CDR3 is TGTGCCAGCAGATTCGGACTAGCGGGGGCAGATACGCAGTATTTT. This gives the protein CASRFGLAGADTQYF.

This chain connects TRBV24-1 to TRBJ2-3; D not certain. The length of the CDR3 is 13 residues. V shed 5 bases and J shed 3 bases, with 8 bases lying between them. The germline gives CDR1 KGHDR, CDR2 SFDVKD. CDR3: CATSAPETDTQYF. The CDR3, as DNA: TGTGCCACCAGTGCCCCCGAGACAGATACGCAGTATTTT.

This chain links TRBV27 with TRBJ2-5; perhaps TRBD1 as D (6 bases). Germline V CDR1 and CDR2: MNHEY, SMNVEV (reference sequence). Trimming took 5 bases from V and 2 from J, leaving 18 bases between them. The CDR3 has 16 residues. CDR3 loop: CASSPIPGTSQETQYF. The CDR3, as DNA: TGTGCCAGCAGTCCCATTCCAGGGACATCTCAAGAGACCCAGTACTTC.

In its sample, this clonotype was seen a few times. The V gene is TRBV2, the J gene TRBJ2-3; no clear D gene. The CDR3 has 9 residues. V was trimmed by 5 bases and J by 8 bases, leaving 2 bases between them. From germline, CDR1 is SNHLY and CDR2 FYNNEI. The CDR3 bases are TGTGCCAGCAGTTTTACGCAGTATTTT. Its translation is CASSFTQYF.

V is TRBV12-3 or TRBV12-4 and J is TRBJ2-3; TRBD2 matches 9 bases. This CDR3 has 16 amino acids. With V trimmed by 0 bases and J by 2 bases, 3 bases remained unmatched. In nucleotides, the CDR3 is TGTGCCAGCAGTTTAGCACTAGCGGGTAACACAGATACGCAGTATTTT. Encoded protein: CASSLALAGNTDTQYF.

The V call is TRBV20-1, the J call TRBJ2-3; D assignment may be TRBD1 or TRBD2 (5 bases each). CDR3 size: 15 residues. Germline V CDR1 and CDR2: DFQATT, SNEGSKA (reference sequence). The V end lost 1 base, the J end lost 6 bases, and 17 bases lay between the germline ends. CDR3 loop: CSARGAGASWDTQYF. CDR3 coding DNA: TGCAGTGCTAGAGGGGCTGGGGCTAGCTGGGATACGCAGTATTTT.

This clonotype appeared a few times. This chain connects TRBV12-3 or TRBV12-4 to TRBJ2-1; 10 positions agree with TRBD2. Losses at the gene ends were 5 bases for V and 6 bases for J; bases not matched to a gene: 4. The CDR3 sequence is 14 residues long. CDR3 sequence: CASSPSGGGNEQFF. The CDR3 region has the DNA TGTGCCAGCAGTCCTAGCGGGGGAGGCAATGAGCAGTTCTTC.

In this sample, this clonotype turned up a few times. The CDR3 is CASSHLEYEQYF. The CDR3 DNA is TGCGCCAGCAGCCACCTGGAGTACGAGCAGTACTTC. The chain uses TRBV4-3 and TRBJ2-7, with unresolved D. The germline V gene has CDR1 LGHNA and CDR2 YSLEER. Trimming left V 3 bases short and J 4 bases short, with 7 bases between. The CDR3 sequence is 12 residues long.

This clonotype has more than one count but fewer than ten. J is TRBJ1-2 and V is TRBV29-1; 11 bases are shared with TRBD1. The CDR3 has 14 residues. The germline V gene encodes CDR1 SQVTM and CDR2 ANQGSEA. The J segment lost 5 bases and the V segment lost 4 bases, leaving 6 bases of the junction unmatched. CDR3 protein: CSVAGTGGEYGYTF. CDR3 bases: TGCAGCGTTGCCGGGACAGGGGGTGAATATGGCTACACCTTC.

This clonotype has a single count. The genes are TRBV4-3 and TRBJ2-3; D is possibly TRBD2 (5 bases). CDR1 is LGHNA, CDR2 YSLEER, per germline. This CDR3 contains 17 residues. Trimming stripped 0 bases from V and 2 bases from J, with 15 bases between. The CDR3 is CASSQEGVGGNTDTQYF. The CDR3 DNA follows: TGCGCCAGCAGCCAAGAAGGAGTTGGAGGTAACACAGATACGCAGTATTTT.

This rearrangement joins TRBV29-1 to TRBJ2-1; TRBD2 might be the D (6 bases). V was pared by 7 bases and J by 2 bases, with 18 bases between. This CDR3 region has 15 residues. Germline loops: CDR1 SQVTM, CDR2 ANQGSEA. The CDR3 protein is CSAGAGSSPYNEQFF. The CDR3 region has the DNA TGCAGCGCTGGGGCGGGATCTTCTCCCTACAATGAGCAGTTCTTC.

This clonotype was counted only a few times. This chain connects TRBV9 to TRBJ2-1; TRBD2 matches at 10 bases. The trim removed 1 base at V and 7 bases at J, leaving 2 bases unmatched. The germline V gene encodes CDR1 SGDLS and CDR2 YYNGEE. The CDR3 runs 14 residues. The CDR3 DNA follows: TGTGCCAGCAGCGTACTAGCGGGGGCGAATGAGCAGTTCTTC. This sequence encodes CASSVLAGANEQFF.

The chain uses TRBV6-2 or TRBV6-3 and TRBJ2-4; TRBD2 matches 7 bases. V was pared by 0 bases and J by 13 bases, with 12 bases of the junction left unmatched. This CDR3 contains 15 residues. The germline gives CDR1 MNHEY, CDR2 SVGEGT. As DNA, the CDR3 is TGTGCCAGCAGTTACTCGACGGGACTACCACGGGAGCAGTACTTC. Its protein is CASSYSTGLPREQYF.

This sequence joins TRBV4-2 and TRBJ2-4; TRBD1 might be the D (5 bases). Between the trimmed V and J ends, which lost 0 bases and 3 bases, there was a span of 15 bases. The CDR3 runs to 17 residues. Germline V gives CDR1 LGHNA, CDR2 YNFKEQ. CDR3 sequence (DNA): TGTGCCAGCAGCCAAGAAGCCCACGACAGTTACAAAAACATTCAGTACTTC. It encodes CASSQEAHDSYKNIQYF.

The J gene is TRBJ2-1, the V gene TRBV10-3, with 9 positions matching TRBD1. V gave up 6 bases and J gave up 7 bases; unmatched junction bases: 10. This CDR3 is 15 amino acids long. Germline CDR1 is ENHRY and CDR2 is SYGVKD. The CDR3 loop reads CAISATGQGPNEQFF. In DNA, the CDR3 is TGTGCCATCAGCGCAACGGGACAGGGCCCAAATGAGCAGTTCTTC.

The V gene is TRBV27, the J gene TRBJ2-5; 7 nucleotides agree with TRBD1. The CDR3 spans 14 residues. V was clipped by 6 bases and J by 4 bases; unmatched bases: 8. Per the germline V gene, CDR1 is MNHEY and CDR2 is SMNVEV (reference sequence). The CDR3: CASRNTGALETQYF. CDR3 bases: TGTGCCAGCAGAAACACAGGGGCCCTAGAGACCCAGTACTTC.